This T cell receptor beta chain was sequenced in a study of T cell repertoires in cytomegalovirus infection. Across the study: Public TCR beta signature analysis indicated the presence of both CMV infection and matching HLA type. Whole-study findings and limits: Pooled public TCR beta family frequency picked out CMV carriers with the relevant HLA.

Germline CDR1 SEHNR, CDR2 FQNEAQ (reference sequence). With 4 bases removed from V and 6 bases from J, the gap between germline ends came to 9 bases. The CDR3 spans 13 residues. TCRdb re-called the reads through MiXCR, storing one row per CDR3 protein. The table includes roughly 990,000 distinct CDR3 sequences, 31% detected once. Remarks on this clonotype: Its antigen is unknown.

The sample in question was cultured CD8+ T cells from PBMCs, obtained from culture after CMV antigen stimulation. This chain links TRBV7-9 with TRBJ2-2; TRBD2 is a possible D gene (6 bases). This sequence was found in a human donor in good health (CMV status not recorded). Some clones in this sample may be carry-over from other donors' samples. The CDR3 coding sequence is TGTGCCAGCAGCTCGAGCGGGCCCGGGGAGCTGTTTTTT. This codes for CASSSSGPGELFF.